Listed here is a single T cell receptor beta chain. The source of the sample is a study of blood T cell repertoires in COVID-19. This CDR3 contains 15 residues. Losses at the gene ends were 4 bases for V and 1 base for J; bases not matched to a gene: 4. Germline CDR1 SGHRS, CDR2 YFSETQ. The method was immunoSEQ multiplex PCR; TCRdb's version includes in-frame clones alone and lacks a portion of them. The sample carries some 110,000 clones, about four fifths recorded once. The material sequenced was peripheral blood. This rearrangement joins TRBV5-1 to TRBJ1-2, with TRBD1 identical over 10 bases. This clonotype was obtained from a man aged 55 to 69 with active or convalescent COVID-19. This chain's CDR3 is CASSHGTGDNYGYTF. The CDR3 DNA reads as TGCGCCAGCAGCCACGGGACAGGGGATAACTATGGCTACACCTTC.